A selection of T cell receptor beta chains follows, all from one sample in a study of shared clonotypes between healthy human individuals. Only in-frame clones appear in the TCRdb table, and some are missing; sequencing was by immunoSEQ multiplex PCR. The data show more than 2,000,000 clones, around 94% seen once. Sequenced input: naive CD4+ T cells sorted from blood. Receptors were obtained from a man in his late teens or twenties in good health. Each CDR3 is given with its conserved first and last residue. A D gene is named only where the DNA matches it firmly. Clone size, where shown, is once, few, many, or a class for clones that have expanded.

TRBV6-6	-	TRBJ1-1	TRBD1	TGTGCCAGCAGTTTCGGGACAGTGAACACTGAAGCTTTCTTT	CASSFGTVNTEAFF
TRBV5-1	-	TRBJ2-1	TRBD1	TGCGCCAGCAGCTTGATGGACAGGGTCAATGAGCAGTTCTTC	CASSLMDRVNEQFF
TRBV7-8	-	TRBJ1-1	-	TGTGCCAGCAGCGCACGACAGGACCCATTTAACACTGAAGCTTTCTTT	CASSARQDPFNTEAFF
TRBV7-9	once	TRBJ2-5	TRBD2	TGTGCCAGCAGCTTACGAGGGACTAGCGGACGGGAGACCCAGTACTTC	CASSLRGTSGRETQYF
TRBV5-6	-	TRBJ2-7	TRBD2	TGTGCCAGCAGCCCGCTAGCGGGAGCGGGCTACGAGCAGTACTTC	CASSPLAGAGYEQYF
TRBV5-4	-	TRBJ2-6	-	TGTGCCAGCAGCTTGGTGCTTAGCGGATCCTCTGGGGCCAACGTCCTGACTTTC	CASSLVLSGSSGANVLTF
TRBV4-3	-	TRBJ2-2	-	TGCGCCAGCAGCCAAGATGCCCTATGGACCGGGGAGCTGTTTTTT	CASSQDALWTGELFF
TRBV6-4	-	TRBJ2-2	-	TGTGCCAGCAGAAACGAGGACTACCCTTCGAACACCGGGGAGCTGTTTTTT	CASRNEDYPSNTGELFF
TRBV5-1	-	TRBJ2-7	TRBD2	TGCGCCAGCCAACCTCAAACTAGCGGGGGGGCCTACGAGCAGTACTTC	CASQPQTSGGAYEQYF
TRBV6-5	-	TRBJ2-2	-	TGTGCCAGCAGCAGAGATGGCCTGAACACCGGGGAGCTGTTTTTT	CASSRDGLNTGELFF
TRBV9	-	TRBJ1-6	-	TGTGCCAGCAGCGCCGGGACGGGTAACTCCTATAATTCACCCCTCCACTTT	CASSAGTGNSYNSPLHF
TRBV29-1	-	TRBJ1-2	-	TGCAGCGTTGGGGATCCCTATAATGGCTACACCTTC	CSVGDPYNGYTF
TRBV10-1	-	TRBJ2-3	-	TGCGCCAGCAGTGAAGGTGACCTGGATACGCAGTATTTT	CASSEGDLDTQYF
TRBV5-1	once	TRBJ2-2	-	TGCGCCAGCAGCTTCCCAGGACCGACCGGGGAGCTGTTTTTT	CASSFPGPTGELFF
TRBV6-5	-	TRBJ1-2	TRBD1	TGTGCCAGCAGACGTGGACAGGGGGCGATGGGCTACACCTTC	CASRRGQGAMGYTF
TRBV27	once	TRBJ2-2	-	TGTGCCAGCAGTTCCGAACTAGCAAGTGCCGGGGAGCTGTTTTTT	CASSSELASAGELFF
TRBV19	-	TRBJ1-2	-	TGTGCCAGTAGTATGACCCTGGACTATGGCTACACCTTC	CASSMTLDYGYTF
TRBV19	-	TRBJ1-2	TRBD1	TGTGCCAGTACCTCCGGGACAGGGGATGGCTACACCTTC	CASTSGTGDGYTF
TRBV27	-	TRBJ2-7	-	TGTGCCAGCCGACGCCCAACCGGGACCGAGCAGTACTTC	CASRRPTGTEQYF
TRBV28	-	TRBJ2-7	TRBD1	TGTGCCAGCAGTCCCGTCCGGGACAGCTTATTCCACGAGCAGTACTTC	CASSPVRDSLFHEQYF
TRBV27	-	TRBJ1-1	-	TGTGCCAGCAGTGTGAGCCCGGGACTCCTAAGGAACACTGAAGCTTTCTTT	CASSVSPGLLRNTEAFF
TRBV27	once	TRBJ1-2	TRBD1	TGTGCCAGCAGTTTATCCCCAGGGGGCTCTAACTATGGCTACACCTTC	CASSLSPGGSNYGYTF
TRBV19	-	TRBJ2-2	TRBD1	TGTGCCAGTAGTTCCTACGGGACAGATCTAAACACCGGGGAGCTGTTTTTT	CASSSYGTDLNTGELFF
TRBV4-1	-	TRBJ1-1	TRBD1	TGCGCCAGCAGCCATCCCAGGACAGGTGCGTTAGGTGAAGCTTTCTTT	CASSHPRTGALGEAFF
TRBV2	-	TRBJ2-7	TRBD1	TGTGCCAGCAGTCCACAGGGGGGCTTGACCTACGAGCAGTACTTC	CASSPQGGLTYEQYF
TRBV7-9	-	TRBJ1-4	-	TGTGCCAGCAGCTTTTTCGGAACTAATGAAAAACTGTTTTTT	CASSFFGTNEKLFF
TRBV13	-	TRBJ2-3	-	TGTGCCAGCAGCGGGGGCCGGACAGATACGCAGTATTTT	CASSGGRTDTQYF
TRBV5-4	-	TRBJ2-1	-	TGTGCCAGCAGCTTGGTTGGGGTAATCTACAATGAGCAGTTCTTC	CASSLVGVIYNEQFF
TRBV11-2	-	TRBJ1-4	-	TGTGCCAGCAGCTTGCAGAATGAAAAACTGTTTTTT	CASSLQNEKLFF
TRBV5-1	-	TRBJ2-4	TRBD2	TGCGCCAGCAGCTTGACTAGCGGCCTCAAAAACATTCAGTACTTC	CASSLTSGLKNIQYF
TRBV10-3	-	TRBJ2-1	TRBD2	TGTGCCACGACTAGCGGACTACACAATGAGCAGTTCTTC	CATTSGLHNEQFF
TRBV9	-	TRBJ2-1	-	TGTGCCAGCAGCGTAGGGGGGGACGCTAATGAGCAGTTCTTC	CASSVGGDANEQFF
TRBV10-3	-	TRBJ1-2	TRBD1	TGTGCCATCAGTGGCCGGGACAGGGACTATGGCTACACCTTC	CAISGRDRDYGYTF
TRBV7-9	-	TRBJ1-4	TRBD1	TGTGCCAGCAGCTCTGGACAGGCAACTAATGAAAAACTGTTTTTT	CASSSGQATNEKLFF
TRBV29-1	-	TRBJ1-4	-	TGCAGCGTGTTTGGGGGCGAGGCTAATGAAAAACTGTTTTTT	CSVFGGEANEKLFF
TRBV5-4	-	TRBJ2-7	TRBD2	TGTGCCAGCAGCTCGGGACTAGCCGGGGAGCAGTACTTC	CASSSGLAGEQYF
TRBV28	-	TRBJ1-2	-	TGTGCCAGCAGTTTTCAGGGCCATGGCTACACCTTC	CASSFQGHGYTF
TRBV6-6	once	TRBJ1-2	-	TGTGCCAGCAGCAGACAGTCTAACTATGGCTACACCTTC	CASSRQSNYGYTF
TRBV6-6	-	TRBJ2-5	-	TGTGCCAGCAGTTACTCTGGGTTCTCAGAGACCCAGTACTTC	CASSYSGFSETQYF
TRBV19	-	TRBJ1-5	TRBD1	TGTGCCAGTAGTATAGATAGGTCAGGGGGCACCCAGCCCCAGCATTTT	CASSIDRSGGTQPQHF
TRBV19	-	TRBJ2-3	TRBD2	TGTGCCAGTAGTCCCTGGGGACTAGCGGGAGGGCCCCCAGATACGCAGTATTTT	CASSPWGLAGGPPDTQYF
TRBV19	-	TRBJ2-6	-	TGTGCCAGTAGTCTCGGGGCTATGGGGGCCAACGTCCTGACTTTC	CASSLGAMGANVLTF
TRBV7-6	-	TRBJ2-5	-	TGTGCCAGCAGCTTAGACTCCTTTACATTGTACCAAGAGACCCAGTACTTC	CASSLDSFTLYQETQYF
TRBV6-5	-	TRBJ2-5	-	TGTGCCAGCAGTCGCGGGGAGACCCAGTACTTC	CASSRGETQYF
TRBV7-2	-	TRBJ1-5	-	TGTGCCAGCAGCCCGGGAGGCTTCAATCAGCCCCAGCATTTT	CASSPGGFNQPQHF
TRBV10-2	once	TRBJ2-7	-	TGCGCCAGCATCGAAGACAGGAGCCTGTCCTACGAGCAGTACTTC	CASIEDRSLSYEQYF
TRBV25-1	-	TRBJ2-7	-	TGTGCCAGCAGTGTCGGACTATCCGAGCAGTACTTC	CASSVGLSEQYF
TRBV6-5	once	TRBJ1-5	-	TGTGCCAGCGCTCACACCGATAGCAATCAGCCCCAGCATTTT	CASAHTDSNQPQHF
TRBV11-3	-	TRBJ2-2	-	TGTGCCAGCAGCTTAGCCGGCCCAGGGAAGAACACCGGGGAGCTGTTTTTT	CASSLAGPGKNTGELFF
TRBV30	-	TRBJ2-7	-	TGTGCCTGGAGGGACAGCCCTTCCTACGAGCAGTACTTC	CAWRDSPSYEQYF
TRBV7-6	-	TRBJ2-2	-	TGTGCCAGCAGCTTAAGGGGGGTTGGGGACACCGGGGAGCTGTTTTTT	CASSLRGVGDTGELFF
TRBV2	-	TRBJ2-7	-	TGTGCCAGCAGTGTGTTCCAGGGCGAGCAGTACTTC	CASSVFQGEQYF
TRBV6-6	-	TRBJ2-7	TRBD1	TGTGCCAGCAGTGGCGGACAGGTTGCTTCCTACGAGCAGTACTTC	CASSGGQVASYEQYF
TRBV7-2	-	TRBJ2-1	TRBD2	TGTGCCAGCAGCTCGACTAGCGGGAGGGCCAATGAGCAGTTCTTC	CASSSTSGRANEQFF
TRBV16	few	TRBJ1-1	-	TGTGCCAGCAGCCAAGGGCGGCCCACTGAAGCTTTCTTT	CASSQGRPTEAFF
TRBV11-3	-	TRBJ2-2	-	TGTGCCAGCAGCTTGCTTGTCACCGGGGAGCTGTTTTTT	CASSLLVTGELFF
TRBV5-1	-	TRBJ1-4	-	TGCGCCAGCAGCTTAGGCAATAATGAAAAACTGTTTTTT	CASSLGNNEKLFF
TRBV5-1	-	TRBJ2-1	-	TGCGCCAGCAGCTTAGCCGAGGTTCTGAATGAGCAGTTCTTC	CASSLAEVLNEQFF
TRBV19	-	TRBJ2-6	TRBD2	TGTGCCAGTAGTCCCCGGCTAGCGGGAGCTGGGGCCAACGTCCTGACTTTC	CASSPRLAGAGANVLTF
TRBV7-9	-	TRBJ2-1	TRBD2	TGTGCCAGCGACTTTGTTAGCGGGAGTTGGAATGAGCAGTTCTTC	CASDFVSGSWNEQFF